A single sample is the source of the 21 T cell receptor beta chains below, sequenced in a study of blood T cell repertoires in COVID-19. Sequenced by immunoSEQ multiplex PCR; TCRdb stores in-frame clones only, minus some. Of approximately 360,000 clones in the sample, less than 90% were seen once. What was sequenced was PBMCs or T cells enriched from blood (not recorded which). The receptors stem from a woman in her 50s who had recovered from COVID-19.

J is TRBJ1-1 and V is TRBV19, with unresolved D. This CDR3 has 13 amino acids. Per germline, CDR1 LNHDA and CDR2 SQIVND (reference sequence). Trimming stripped 5 bases from V and 6 bases from J, with 13 bases between. CDR3 loop: CASSSRGRAEAFF. CDR3 DNA: TGTGCCAGTAGTTCCCGGGGTCGGGCTGAAGCTTTCTTT.

This chain joins TRBV15 and TRBJ1-4; 9 bases align to TRBD1. The CDR3 contains 15 residues. Germline V gene data show CDR1 as LNHNV and CDR2 as YYDKDF (reference sequence). After removal of 0 bases from V and 6 bases from J, the junction contained 2 bases not matched to a gene. The CDR3 sequence: CATSREQGADEKLFF. DNA for the CDR3: TGTGCCACCAGCAGAGAACAGGGGGCGGATGAAAAACTGTTTTTT.

This rearrangement joins TRBV6-4 to TRBJ1-1, with D unclear. This CDR3 is 14 amino acids long. The V and J ends lost 4 bases and 1 base respectively, with 10 bases between them. Germline V gene lookup returns CDR1 MRHNA and CDR2 SNTAGT. This CDR3 reads CASSGSPGNTEAFF. The CDR3 DNA sequence: TGTGCCAGCAGTGGGTCCCCAGGGAACACTGAAGCTTTCTTT.

The genes are TRBV18 and TRBJ1-2; D may be TRBD1 (6 bases). Trimming pared 4 bases from V and 2 bases from J, leaving 11 bases between. This CDR3 comprises 14 residues. Germline-derived CDR1 and CDR2 are KGHSH and LQKENI. CDR3 nucleotides: TGTGCCAGCTCACTACGGGACAAAAACTATGGCTACACCTTC. Translating gives CASSLRDKNYGYTF.

This rearrangement joins TRBV5-5 to TRBJ1-5; D not certain. The CDR3 has 15 residues. Trimming pared 4 bases from V and 7 bases from J, leaving 18 bases between. Germline CDR1 is SGHKS and CDR2 is YYEKEE (reference sequence). CDR3 bases: TGTGCCAGCAGCCGGGGAGGGTCGGAAGGGCAGCCCCAGCATTTT. It translates to CASSRGGSEGQPQHF. Full variable domain (missing parts from reference TRBV5-5 and TRBJ1-5): DAGVTQSPTHLIKTRGQQVTLRCSPISGHKSVSWYQQVLGQGPQFIFQYYEKEERGRGNFPDRFSARQFPNYSSELNVNALLLGDSALYLCASSRGGSEGQPQHFGDGTRLSIL.

V gene TRBV25-1 combines with J gene TRBJ1-2, with TRBD1 identical over 7 bases. Germline V gene data show CDR1 as MGHDK and CDR2 as SYGVNS. This CDR3 region has 12 residues. V gave up 8 bases and J gave up 7 bases; unmatched junction bases: 7. CDR3 nucleotides: TGTGCCAGCGGACAGGCAGGGGCTGGCTACACCTTC. Its protein is CASGQAGAGYTF.

The chain combines TRBV4-2 with TRBJ2-1; 7 nucleotides match TRBD2. The J segment lost 1 base and the V segment lost 4 bases, leaving 4 bases of the junction unmatched. The CDR3 has 15 amino acids. Per germline, CDR1 LGHNA and CDR2 YNFKEQ. The CDR3 loop reads CASSRGGISYNEQFF. In DNA form, the CDR3 reads TGTGCCAGCAGCCGCGGGGGTATTTCCTACAATGAGCAGTTCTTC.

The chain joins TRBV10-3 to TRBJ1-6, with D possibly matching TRBD1 (5 bases). The V gene lost 0 bases and the J gene lost 10 bases, with 10 bases spanning the gap. This CDR3 comprises 14 residues. The V gene's germline CDR1 is ENHRY and CDR2 SYGVKD. CDR3 loop: CAISESGARSPLHF. CDR3 coding DNA: TGTGCCATCAGTGAGTCTGGGGCACGGTCACCCCTCCACTTT.

The V gene is TRBV5-4, the J gene TRBJ2-5, with 10 positions matching TRBD2. The V and J ends lost 1 base and 1 base, in that order; junction bases with no gene match: 4. The CDR3 extends over 16 amino acids. Germline V CDR1 and CDR2: SGHNT, YYREEE (reference sequence). CDR3 sequence reads: CASSLYSGGFQETQYF. CDR3 coding DNA: TGTGCCAGCAGCTTGTATAGCGGGGGGTTCCAAGAGACCCAGTACTTC.

V gene TRBV7-6 combines with J gene TRBJ2-3; D is uncertain. The V end lost 6 bases, the J end lost 4 bases, and 11 bases lay between the germline ends. CDR1 and CDR2 from the germline V gene are SGHVS and FNYEAQ. The CDR3 spans 13 residues. The CDR3 DNA follows: TGTGCCAGCAGTGCCGGGTTTCCAGATACGCAGTATTTT. The encoded protein is CASSAGFPDTQYF. The full variable domain, its missing parts supplied by reference TRBV7-6 and TRBJ2-3, is GAGVSQSPRYKVTKRGQDVALRCDPISGHVSLYWYRQALGQGPEFLTYFNYEAQQDKSGLPNDRFSAERPEGSISTLTIQRTEQRDSAMYRCASSAGFPDTQYFGPGTRLTVL.

This clone was detected a few times. The chain links TRBV6-5 to TRBJ1-1; the D gene is possibly TRBD1 (5 bases). Between the trimmed V and J ends, which lost 2 bases and 3 bases, there was a span of 10 bases. The CDR3 has 14 residues. CDR1 is MNHEY and CDR2 is SVGAGI in the germline V gene. The CDR3 sequence: CASSYRGGDTEAFF. The CDR3 DNA follows: TGTGCCAGCAGTTACAGGGGAGGAGACACTGAAGCTTTCTTT.

This clone was observed a few times. This chain uses TRBV3-1 (or the pseudogene TRBV3-2) with TRBJ1-1; no firm D call. The length of the CDR3 is 13 residues. Trimming pared 4 bases from V and 6 bases from J, leaving 12 bases between. CDR1 is LGHDT and CDR2 is YNNKEL in the germline V gene (reference sequence). The CDR3 sequence: CASSPPVRAEAFF. The CDR3 bases are TGTGCCAGCAGCCCCCCTGTGAGGGCTGAAGCTTTCTTT.

V usage is TRBV30 and J usage is TRBJ1-6; D not certain. The CDR3 extends over 13 amino acids. Germline-derived CDR1 and CDR2 are GTSNPN and SVGIG (reference sequence). V dropped 5 bases and J dropped 8 bases, with 13 bases sitting between them. CDR3 sequence (DNA): TGTGCCTGGCGGGGTTATGGTGATTCACCCCTCCACTTT. Translated, it gives CAWRGYGDSPLHF.

The genes are TRBV4-1 and TRBJ1-2; TRBD1 aligns across 8 bases. Trimming removed 2 bases from V and 8 bases from J; junction bases left unmatched: 10. Germline loops: CDR1 MGHRA, CDR2 YSYEKL. The CDR3 contains 15 residues. In nucleotides, the CDR3 is TGCGCCAGCAGCCAACCTGACAGGGGAGTTGGAGGCTACACCTTC. As protein: CASSQPDRGVGGYTF.

V usage is TRBV11-3 and J usage is TRBJ1-6; perhaps TRBD1 as D (6 bases). The germline V gene has CDR1 SGHNT and CDR2 YENEEA. The V and J ends lost 5 bases and 9 bases respectively, with 14 bases between them. The CDR3 has 14 residues. CDR3 DNA sequence: TGTGCCAGCAGCCTATACAGGGTTGGTTCACCCCTCCACTTT. Protein sequence: CASSLYRVGSPLHF.

The rearrangement links TRBV27 to TRBJ1-2; tentative D call: TRBD1 (6 bases). The CDR3 length is 13 residues. V lost 6 bases to trimming and J lost 4 bases, with 12 bases between them. Germline V lookup: CDR1 MNHEY, CDR2 SMNVEV (reference sequence). The CDR3 sequence: CASRQTGFYGYTF. CDR3 DNA sequence: TGTGCCAGCAGACAAACAGGGTTCTATGGCTACACCTTC.

The V and J genes are TRBV5-1 and TRBJ1-4, with 7 bases fitting TRBD1. After removal of 0 bases from V and 10 bases from J, the junction contained 15 bases not matched to a gene. The CDR3 extends over 17 amino acids. Looked up from germline, CDR1 is SGHRS and CDR2 is YFSETQ. The CDR3: CASSLEDRQTRVGKLFF. CDR3 bases: TGCGCCAGCAGCTTGGAGGACAGGCAAACAAGGGTTGGAAAACTGTTTTTT.

The gene calls are TRBV7-3 and TRBJ2-3, with 11 bases fitting TRBD2. V lost 1 base and J lost 6; bases outside the gene matches: 6. The CDR3 is 16 residues long. Germline V lookup: CDR1 SGHTA, CDR2 FQGTGA. The CDR3 DNA follows: TGTGCCAGCAGCTTAAGTAGCGGGAGGGCCCTCGATACGCAGTATTTT. Translated: CASSLSSGRALDTQYF. The complete variable domain, with remaining parts taken from reference TRBV7-3 and TRBJ2-3, reads GAGVSQTPSNKVTEKGKYVELRCDPISGHTALYWYRQSLGQGPEFLIYFQGTGAADDSGLPNDRFFAVRPEGSVSTLKIQRTERGDSAVYLCASSLSSGRALDTQYFGPGTRLTVL.

This chain uses TRBV7-9 with TRBJ1-4; D unresolved. V was shortened by 0 bases and J by 5 bases, with 7 bases between the two germline ends. The CDR3 sequence is 14 residues long. Germline V CDR1 and CDR2: SEHNR, FQNEAQ (reference sequence). CDR3 protein: CASSLAIRNEKLFF. The DNA of the CDR3 is TGTGCCAGCAGCTTAGCTATCCGGAATGAAAAACTGTTTTTT.

In its sample, this clone was seen once. V usage is TRBV19 and J usage is TRBJ2-5; no firm D call. Germline CDR1 reads LNHDA; CDR2 reads SQIVND (reference sequence). Deletions cut 5 bases from V and 4 bases from J, with 11 bases between. The length of the CDR3 is 13 residues. In DNA form, the CDR3 reads TGTGCCAGTAGTCCTCTGAGCCTAGAGACCCAGTACTTC. The encoded protein is CASSPLSLETQYF.

The chain uses TRBV7-2 and TRBJ1-6; 9 nucleotides agree with TRBD1. The CDR3 is 15 residues long. Germline V gene data show CDR1 as SGHTA and CDR2 as FQGNSA. Trimming cost V 3 bases and J 7 bases; bases outside gene matches: 4. The CDR3 nucleotides read TGTGCCAGCAGCTTGACCGGGACAGGGAATTCACCCCTCCACTTT. Protein: CASSLTGTGNSPLHF. Looking up the rest from reference TRBV7-2 and TRBJ1-6 gives the full variable domain: GAGVSQSPSNKVTEKGKDVELRCDPISGHTALYWYRQSLGQGLEFLIYFQGNSAPDKSGLPSDRFSAERTGGSVSTLTIQRTQQEDSAVYLCASSLTGTGNSPLHFGNGTRLTVT.